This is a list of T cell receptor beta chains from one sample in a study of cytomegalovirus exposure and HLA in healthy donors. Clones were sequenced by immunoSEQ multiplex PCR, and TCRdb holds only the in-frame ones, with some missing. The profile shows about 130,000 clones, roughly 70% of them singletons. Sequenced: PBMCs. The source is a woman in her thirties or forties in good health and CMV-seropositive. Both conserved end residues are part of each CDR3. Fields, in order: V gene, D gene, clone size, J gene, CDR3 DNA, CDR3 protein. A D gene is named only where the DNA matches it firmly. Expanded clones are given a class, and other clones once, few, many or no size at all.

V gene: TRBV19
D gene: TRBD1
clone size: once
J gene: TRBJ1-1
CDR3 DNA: TGTGCCAGTATCCAGGAACAGGGGGTAGGCACTGAAGCTTTCTTT
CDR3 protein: CASIQEQGVGTEAFF

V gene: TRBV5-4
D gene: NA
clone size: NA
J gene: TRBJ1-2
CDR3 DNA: TGTACCAGCAGCTTGGCCGGACAGAACTATGGCTACACCTTC
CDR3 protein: CTSSLAGQNYGYTF

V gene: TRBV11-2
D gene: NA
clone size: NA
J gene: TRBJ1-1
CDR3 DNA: TGTGCCAGCAGCCGAAAAGGGGGGGTGTGGGACACTGAAGCTTTCTTT
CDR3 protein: CASSRKGGVWDTEAFF

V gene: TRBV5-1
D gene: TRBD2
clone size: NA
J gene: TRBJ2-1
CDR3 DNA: TGCGCCAGCAGCTCACTAGCGGGATCCTACAATGAGCAGTTCTTC
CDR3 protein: CASSSLAGSYNEQFF

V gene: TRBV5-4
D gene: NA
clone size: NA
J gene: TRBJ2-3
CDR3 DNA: TGTGCCAGCAGCCCCCGGGACACAGATACGCAGTATTTT
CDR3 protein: CASSPRDTDTQYF

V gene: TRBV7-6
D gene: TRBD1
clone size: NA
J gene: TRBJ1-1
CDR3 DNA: TGTGCCAGCAGCCTACCTCGGACAGGGGGTTTAGAGTCGGCGGGCACTGAAGCTTTCTTT
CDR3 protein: CASSLPRTGGLESAGTEAFF

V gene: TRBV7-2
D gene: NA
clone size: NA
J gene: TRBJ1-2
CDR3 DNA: TGTGCCAGCAGCCCCAAACGACAGTTGGATGGCTACACCTTC
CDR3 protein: CASSPKRQLDGYTF

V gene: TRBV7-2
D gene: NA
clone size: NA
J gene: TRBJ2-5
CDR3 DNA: TGTGCCAGCAGCCCCCCGATACTAGCCCACCGAGAGACCCAGTACTTC
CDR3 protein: CASSPPILAHRETQYF

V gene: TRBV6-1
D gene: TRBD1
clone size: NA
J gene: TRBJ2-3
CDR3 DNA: TGTGCCAGCAGCGAACAGGGGATTAGCACAGATACGCAGTATTTT
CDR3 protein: CASSEQGISTDTQYF

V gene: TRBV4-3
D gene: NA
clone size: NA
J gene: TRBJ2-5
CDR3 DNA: TGCGCCAGCAGCCAAGAACGGAGATTGGGAGGGGGCCAAGAGACCCAGTACTTC
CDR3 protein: CASSQERRLGGGQETQYF

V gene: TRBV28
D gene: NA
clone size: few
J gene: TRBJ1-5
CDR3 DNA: TGTGCCAGCAGGTGGGAGGTGATTAGCAATCAGCCCCAGCATTTT
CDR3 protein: CASRWEVISNQPQHF

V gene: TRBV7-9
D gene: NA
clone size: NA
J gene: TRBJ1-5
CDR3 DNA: TGTGCCAGCAGCTTAGACACAGATCCCAATCAGCCCCAGCATTTT
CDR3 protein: CASSLDTDPNQPQHF

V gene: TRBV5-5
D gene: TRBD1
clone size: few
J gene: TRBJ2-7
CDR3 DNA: TGTGCCAGCAGACCACAGGGGTCCGACGAGCAGTACTTC
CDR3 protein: CASRPQGSDEQYF

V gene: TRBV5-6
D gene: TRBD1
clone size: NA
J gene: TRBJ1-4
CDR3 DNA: TGTGCCAGCAGCCCCTGGACAGGGATTAATGAAAAACTGTTTTTT
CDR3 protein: CASSPWTGINEKLFF

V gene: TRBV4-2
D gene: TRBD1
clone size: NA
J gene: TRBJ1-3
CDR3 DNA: TGTGCCAGCAGCCGAGGGGGCGCAGACACCATATATTTT
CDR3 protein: CASSRGGADTIYF

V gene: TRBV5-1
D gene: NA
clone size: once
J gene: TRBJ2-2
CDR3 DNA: TGCGCCAGCAGCACCGACAGCCAGATCAGGTCGCCCGGGGAGCTGTTTTTT
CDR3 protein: CASSTDSQIRSPGELFF

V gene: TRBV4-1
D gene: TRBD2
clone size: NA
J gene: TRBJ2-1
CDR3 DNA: TGCGCCAGCAGCCCCCCCGGGACTACTTCCTACAATGAGCAGTTCTTC
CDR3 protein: CASSPPGTTSYNEQFF

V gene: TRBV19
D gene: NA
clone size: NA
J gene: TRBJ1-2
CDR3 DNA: TGTGCCAGTATGTCGGACTATGGCTACACCTTC
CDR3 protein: CASMSDYGYTF

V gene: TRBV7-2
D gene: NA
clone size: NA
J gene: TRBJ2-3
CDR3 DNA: TGTGCCAGCAGCTCGAGCGGGCACAGCACAGATACGCAGTATTTT
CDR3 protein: CASSSSGHSTDTQYF

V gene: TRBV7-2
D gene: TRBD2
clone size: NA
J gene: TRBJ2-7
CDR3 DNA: TGTGCCAGCAGCTTAGCTCTATCTAGCGGCGAGCAGTACTTC
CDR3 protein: CASSLALSSGEQYF

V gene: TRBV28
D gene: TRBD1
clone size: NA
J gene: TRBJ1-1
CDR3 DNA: TGTGCCAGCAGTCCCGACAGGGGGACTGAAGCTTTCTTT
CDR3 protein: CASSPDRGTEAFF

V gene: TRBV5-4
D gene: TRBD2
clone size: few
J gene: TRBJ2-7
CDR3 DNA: TGTGCCAGCAGCCCCCAGGGCGGGGGGAACTACGAGCAGTACTTC
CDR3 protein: CASSPQGGGNYEQYF

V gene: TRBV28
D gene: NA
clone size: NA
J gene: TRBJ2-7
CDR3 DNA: TGTGCCAGCAGTTTAACTAGGAGCTCCTACGAGCAGTACTTC
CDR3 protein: CASSLTRSSYEQYF

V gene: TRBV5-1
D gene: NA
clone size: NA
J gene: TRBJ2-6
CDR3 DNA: TGCGCCAGCAGCTTGGACAGGACTGGGGCCAACGTCCTGACTTTC
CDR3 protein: CASSLDRTGANVLTF

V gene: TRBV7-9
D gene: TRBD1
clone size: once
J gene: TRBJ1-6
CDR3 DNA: TGTGCCAGCAGCTCCACAGGGGATCATTCACCCCTCCACTTT
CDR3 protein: CASSSTGDHSPLHF

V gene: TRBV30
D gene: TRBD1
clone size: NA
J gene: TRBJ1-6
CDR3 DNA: TGTGCCTGGGCGCCTGGACAGGGCTTTCCCCTCCACTTT
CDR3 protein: CAWAPGQGFPLHF

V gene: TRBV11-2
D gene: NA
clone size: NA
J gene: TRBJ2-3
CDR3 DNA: TGTGCCAGCAGCTTAGATAGCAGCCGCCTAACAGATACGCAGTATTTT
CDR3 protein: CASSLDSSRLTDTQYF

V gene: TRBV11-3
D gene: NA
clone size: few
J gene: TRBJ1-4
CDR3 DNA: TGTGCCAGCGCGGGGGGCGCGAAATCAACTAATGAAAAACTGTTTTTT
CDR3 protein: CASAGGAKSTNEKLFF

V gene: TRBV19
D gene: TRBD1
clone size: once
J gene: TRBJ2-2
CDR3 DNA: TGTGCCAGTAGTACCGGGACAGGTTTGTTCGGGGAGCTGTTTTTT
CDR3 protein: CASSTGTGLFGELFF

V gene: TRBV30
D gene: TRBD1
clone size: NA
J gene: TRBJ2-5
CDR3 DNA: TGTGCCTGGAGTGGCCGAAAGGGACAGGGGGCACGGGAGACCCAGTACTTC
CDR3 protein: CAWSGRKGQGARETQYF

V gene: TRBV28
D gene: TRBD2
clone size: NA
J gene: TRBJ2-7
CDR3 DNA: TGTGCCAGCAGCCCACCGGGACTAGGGGAACGCGAGCAGTACTTC
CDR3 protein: CASSPPGLGEREQYF

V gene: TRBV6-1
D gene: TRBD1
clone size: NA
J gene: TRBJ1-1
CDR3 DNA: TGTGCCAGCAGAGCCCGACAGGGTGAAGCTTTCTTT
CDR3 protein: CASRARQGEAFF

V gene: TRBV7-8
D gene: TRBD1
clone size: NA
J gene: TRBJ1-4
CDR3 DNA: TGTGCCAGCAGCTTAGGGCAGGGGGTGGCTAATGAAAAACTGTTTTTT
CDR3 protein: CASSLGQGVANEKLFF

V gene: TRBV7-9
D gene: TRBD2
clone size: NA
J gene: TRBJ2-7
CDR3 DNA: TGTGCCAGCAGCTTGGCCGAGCGGGGCCCGCGAGAGCAGTACTTC
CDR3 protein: CASSLAERGPREQYF

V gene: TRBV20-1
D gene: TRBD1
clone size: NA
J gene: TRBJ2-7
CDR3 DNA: TGCAGTGCTGGGGACAGCTACGAGCAGTACTTC
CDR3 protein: CSAGDSYEQYF

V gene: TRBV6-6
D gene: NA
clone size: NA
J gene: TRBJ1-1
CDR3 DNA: TGTGCCAGCAGTTACTCCCCTCCGGGGGCTGAAGCTTTCTTT
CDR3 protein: CASSYSPPGAEAFF

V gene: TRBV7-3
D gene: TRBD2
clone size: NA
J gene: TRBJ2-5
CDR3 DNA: TGTGCCAGCAGCTTATCGGGACTAGCGGGGGGCGATGTGACCCAGTACTTC
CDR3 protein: CASSLSGLAGGDVTQYF